The 22 T cell receptor beta chains presented below share a single source sample, sequenced in a study of T cells in tumors after PD-1 blockade (dated by TCRdb to between 2018 and 2021). The library was produced with the immunoSEQ multiplex PCR assay. Held by TCRdb, this immuneACCESS table contains in-frame sequences only and omits some clones. Under half of the omission traces to an unresolved V gene where checked; the cause of the rest is unknown. This sample comprises some 60,000 clones, 80% of them detected only once. The ten most abundant clones make up 10% to 15% of the sample. The time point label, read with the paper, signifies: before anti-PD-1 therapy. The specimen comprised PBMCs, sampled before anti-PD-1 treatment. Receptor source: a human donor with basal cell carcinoma.

The chain carries TRBV7-6 and TRBJ2-2, with 10 positions matching TRBD2. V lost 6 bases to trimming and J lost 2 bases; unmatched junction nucleotides: 6. Per germline, CDR1 SGHVS and CDR2 FNYEAQ. The CDR3 is 16 residues long. The CDR3 reads CASRDSGGTNTGELFF. In DNA form, the CDR3 reads TGTGCCAGCAGGGATAGCGGGGGGACAAACACCGGGGAGCTGTTTTTT.

The rearrangement joins TRBV3-1 (or the pseudogene TRBV3-2) to TRBJ2-7, with 13 bases aligning to TRBD2. Germline V gene lookup returns CDR1 LGHDT and CDR2 YNNKEL (reference sequence). The CDR3 runs to 15 residues. The ends lost 4 bases at V and 4 bases at J; junction bases unmatched: 4. The CDR3 is CASSRGTSGVYEQYF. CDR3 bases: TGTGCCAGCAGCCGAGGGACTAGCGGGGTTTACGAGCAGTACTTC.

The chain uses TRBV7-2 and TRBJ2-1; D possibly corresponds to TRBD1 (6 bases). Germline loops: CDR1 SGHTA, CDR2 FQGNSA. The CDR3 has 14 residues. V was shortened by 1 base and J by 4 bases, with 8 bases between the two germline ends. Written as DNA, the CDR3 is TGTGCCAGCAGCTTAGGGACAGTATACAATGAGCAGTTCTTC. Protein: CASSLGTVYNEQFF.

The rearrangement links TRBV2 to TRBJ2-7; 7 bases map to TRBD1. CDR3 size: 15 residues. The V gene end was trimmed by 6 bases and the J gene end by 3 bases; junction bases not matched to a gene: 11. CDR1 SNHLY and CDR2 FYNNEI come from the germline V gene. The CDR3: CASSLGDSRNYEQYF. CDR3 nucleotide sequence: TGTGCCAGCAGCTTAGGGGACAGCCGAAACTACGAGCAGTACTTC.

V is TRBV19 and J is TRBJ2-7, with no clear D. Germline V CDR1 and CDR2: LNHDA, SQIVND (reference sequence). Trimming pared 8 bases from V and 0 bases from J, leaving 11 bases between. The CDR3 covers 13 residues. This CDR3 is CASSQVSSYEQYF. In nucleotides, the CDR3 is TGTGCCAGTTCTCAAGTGAGCTCCTACGAGCAGTACTTC.

The V call is TRBV29-1, the J call TRBJ1-2; D may be TRBD1 (6 bases). The CDR3 has 12 amino acids. The V gene lost 6 bases and the J gene lost 0 bases, with 8 bases spanning the gap. Germline values: CDR1 SQVTM, CDR2 ANQGSEA. The CDR3 nucleotides are TGCAGCGTCGGACAGTCTAACTATGGCTACACCTTC. This encodes CSVGQSNYGYTF.

For this clone: At the DNA level, this CDR3 is encoded by other sequences in the same sample as well. The chain has TRBV7-9 and TRBJ1-1; D might be TRBD1 (6 bases). With 6 bases removed from V and 8 bases from J, the gap between germline ends came to 19 bases. Germline lookup yields CDR1 SEHNR and CDR2 FQNEAQ (reference sequence). There are 14 residues in the CDR3. CDR3 region: CASSTGGGGYEAFF. The CDR3 nucleotides read TGTGCCAGCAGTACCGGGGGCGGGGGATACGAAGCTTTCTTT.

The rearrangement joins TRBV30 to TRBJ1-2, with 12 bases aligning to TRBD1. Germline CDR1 GTSNPN, CDR2 SVGIG (reference sequence). The CDR3 loop spans 18 amino acids. V lost 0 bases and J lost 4; bases outside the gene matches: 12. The CDR3: CAWSVHKRGTGGGYGYTF. As DNA, the CDR3 is TGTGCCTGGAGTGTCCACAAACGGGGGACAGGGGGCGGCTATGGCTACACCTTC. The full variable domain, with the rest looked up from reference TRBV30 and TRBJ1-2, is SQTIHQWPATLVQPVGSPLSLECTVEGTSNPNLYWYRQAAGRGLQLLFYSVGIGQISSEVPQNLSASRPQDRQFILSSKKLLLSDSGFYLCAWSVHKRGTGGGYGYTFGSGTRLTVV.

The gene calls are TRBV7-8 and TRBJ1-2; tentative D call: TRBD1 (6 bases). The CDR3 extends over 16 amino acids. CDR1 is SGHVS and CDR2 is FQNEAQ in the germline V gene. Trimming pared 0 bases from V and 4 bases from J, leaving 15 bases between. In DNA form, the CDR3 reads TGTGCCAGCAGCTTAGCGGGGGGGGCTTTAGGCTATGGCTACACCTTC. Translating it yields CASSLAGGALGYGYTF.

The rearrangement links TRBV5-1 to TRBJ1-4, with D perhaps TRBD1 (5 bases). This CDR3 contains 15 residues. From germline, CDR1 is SGHRS and CDR2 YFSETQ. V shed 0 bases and J shed 6 bases, with 12 bases lying between them. The CDR3 is CASSLVPSRDEKLFF. CDR3 DNA: TGCGCCAGCAGCTTGGTACCCAGCAGGGATGAAAAACTGTTTTTT.

Comments on this clone: Distinct nucleotide sequences in the sample also encode this CDR3. V is TRBV5-1 and J is TRBJ2-3; D unclear. Germline V gene data show CDR1 as SGHRS and CDR2 as YFSETQ. The ends were cut back, 1 base at V and 2 bases at J, with 11 bases in the middle. CDR3 size: 15 residues. This chain's CDR3 is CASSLRGVPTDTQYF. CDR3 DNA sequence: TGCGCCAGCAGCTTGAGAGGAGTCCCCACAGATACGCAGTATTTT. The variable domain in full, with the rest retrieved from reference TRBV5-1 and TRBJ2-3, is KAGVTQTPRYLIKTRGQQVTLSCSPISGHRSVSWYQQTPGQGLQFLFEYFSETQRNKGNFPGRFSGRQFSNSRSEMNVSTLELGDSALYLCASSLRGVPTDTQYFGPGTRLTVL.

The gene calls are TRBV7-2 and TRBJ1-1; D uncertain. This CDR3 is built from 13 residues. CDR1 is SGHTA, CDR2 FQGNSA, per germline. V lost 5 bases, J lost 3 bases, and 10 bases lay in between. CDR3 in amino acids: CASSNKADTEAFF. For the CDR3, the DNA is TGTGCCAGCAGCAACAAGGCGGACACTGAAGCTTTCTTT.

This chain connects TRBV9 to TRBJ1-6, with a possible D match to TRBD1 (5 bases). This CDR3 is 16 amino acids long. Germline CDR1 reads SGDLS; CDR2 reads YYNGEE. Trimming took 4 bases from V and 5 from J, leaving 16 bases between them. CDR3 amino acids: CASSLRGTVNNSPLHF. The CDR3 DNA sequence: TGTGCCAGCAGCTTGAGAGGGACCGTCAATAATTCACCCCTCCACTTT.

For the CDR3, the DNA is TGTGCCAGCAGTACCCGGGACAGGATGAACACTGAAGCTTTCTTT. It specifies CASSTRDRMNTEAFF. V usage is TRBV28 and J usage is TRBJ1-1, with 8 bases aligning to TRBD1. V shed 5 bases and J 0 bases; nucleotides not matched to a gene: 5. This CDR3 has 15 amino acids. The germline V gene has CDR1 MDHEN and CDR2 SYDVKM.

A few counts support this clone. The chain uses TRBV7-9 and TRBJ2-5; the match to TRBD1 covers 8 bases. Per the germline V gene, CDR1 is SEHNR and CDR2 is FQNEAQ (reference sequence). This CDR3 has 14 amino acids. The V segment lost 5 bases and the J segment 7 bases; nucleotides outside the gene matches: 9. CDR3 amino acids: CASSPTGTGGTQYF. DNA for the CDR3: TGTGCCAGCAGCCCTACAGGGACAGGTGGGACCCAGTACTTC.

The rearrangement links TRBV5-1 to TRBJ2-3; a weak D match, TRBD2 (6 bases). CDR3 length: 15 residues. Trimming removed 0 bases from V and 0 bases from J, with 8 bases in between. Germline V CDR1 and CDR2: SGHRS, YFSETQ. CDR3 amino acids: CASSLVAASTDTQYF. The CDR3, as DNA: TGCGCCAGCAGCTTGGTAGCGGCGAGCACAGATACGCAGTATTTT.

The chain uses TRBV10-2 and TRBJ2-5; TRBD2 matches at 7 bases. This CDR3 has 15 amino acids. With V trimmed by 7 bases and J by 1 base, 9 bases remained unmatched. CDR1 WSHSY and CDR2 SAAADI come from the germline V gene. The CDR3 DNA reads as TGCGCCAGCAAACGGGGGGTGGAAGGCCAAGAGACCCAGTACTTC. Protein: CASKRGVEGQETQYF.

The chain has TRBV30 and TRBJ2-7; the match to TRBD1 covers 9 bases. The CDR3 sequence is 15 residues long. V was clipped by 5 bases and J by 1 base; unmatched bases: 9. Germline V gene data show CDR1 as GTSNPN and CDR2 as SVGIG (reference sequence). The CDR3 sequence is CAWALGQGPSYEQYF. CDR3 nucleotides: TGTGCCTGGGCGCTGGGACAGGGCCCTTCCTACGAGCAGTACTTC. Complete variable domain (other parts from reference TRBV30 and TRBJ2-7): SQTIHQWPATLVQPVGSPLSLECTVEGTSNPNLYWYRQAAGRGLQLLFYSVGIGQISSEVPQNLSASRPQDRQFILSSKKLLLSDSGFYLCAWALGQGPSYEQYFGPGTRLTVT.

The genes are TRBV6-6 and TRBJ1-2; 8 nucleotides line up with TRBD1. The CDR3 covers 14 residues. V trimming: 5 bases; J trimming: 2 bases; junction bases outside the gene matches: 4. Germline-derived CDR1 and CDR2 are MNHNY and SVGAGI (reference sequence). The CDR3: CASSPGTGNYGYTF. The DNA of the CDR3 is TGTGCCAGCAGTCCCGGGACAGGAAACTATGGCTACACCTTC.

V and J are TRBV30 and TRBJ2-2, with 11 positions matching TRBD2. This CDR3 spans 13 amino acids. Looked up from germline, CDR1 is GTSNPN and CDR2 is SVGIG (reference sequence). CDR3 residues: CALSSGGLGELFF. As DNA, the CDR3 is TGTGCTTTGTCTAGCGGGGGGCTGGGGGAGCTGTTTTTT. The full variable domain, completed using reference TRBV30 and TRBJ2-2, is SQTIHQWPATLVQPVGSPLSLECTVEGTSNPNLYWYRQAAGRGLQLLFYSVGIGQISSEVPQNLSASRPQDRQFILSSKKLLLSDSGFYLCALSSGGLGELFFGEGSRLTVL.

This clone has a handful of counts. The rearrangement links TRBV2 to TRBJ1-1; no clear D. The length of the CDR3 is 14 residues. V gave up 8 bases and J gave up 0 bases, with 13 bases separating them. Germline V lookup: CDR1 SNHLY, CDR2 FYNNEI. The CDR3 coding sequence is TGTGCCAGCCGAAACACACCTCTGAACACTGAAGCTTTCTTT. It yields the protein CASRNTPLNTEAFF.

V gene TRBV6-5 combines with J gene TRBJ2-7, with a possible D match to TRBD2 (7 bases). V lost 6 bases, J lost 7 bases, and 10 bases lay in between. Germline assignment: CDR1 MNHEY and CDR2 SVGAGI. CDR3 length: 11 residues. The CDR3 region has the DNA TGTGCCAGCAGCAAGGGGGGGGAGCAGTACTTC. Residues: CASSKGGEQYF.